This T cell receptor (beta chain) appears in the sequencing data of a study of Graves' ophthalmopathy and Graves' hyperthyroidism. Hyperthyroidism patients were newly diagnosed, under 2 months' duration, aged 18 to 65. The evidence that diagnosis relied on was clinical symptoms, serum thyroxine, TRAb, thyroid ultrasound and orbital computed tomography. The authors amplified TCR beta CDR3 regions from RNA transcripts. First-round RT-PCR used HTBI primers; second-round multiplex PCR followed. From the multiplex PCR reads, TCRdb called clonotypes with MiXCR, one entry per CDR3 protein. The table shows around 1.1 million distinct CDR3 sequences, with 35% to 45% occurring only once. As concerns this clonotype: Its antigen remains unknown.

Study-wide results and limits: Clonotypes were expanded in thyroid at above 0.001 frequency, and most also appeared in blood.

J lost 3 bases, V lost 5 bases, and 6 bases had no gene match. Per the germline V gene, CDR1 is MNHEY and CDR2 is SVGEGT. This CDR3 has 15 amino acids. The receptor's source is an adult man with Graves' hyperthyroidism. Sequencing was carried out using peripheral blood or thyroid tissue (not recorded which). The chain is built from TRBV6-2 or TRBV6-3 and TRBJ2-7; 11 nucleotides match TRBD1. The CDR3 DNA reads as TGTGCCAGCAGTAAGAGGACAGGGGGCTTCTACGAGCAGTACTTC. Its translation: CASSKRTGGFYEQYF.